This TCR beta chain was identified during a study of blood T cell repertoires in COVID-19. Study in general: The origin of the acute and convalescent COVID-19 samples was the United States, Italy and Spain.

Sequencing was performed with immunoSEQ multiplex PCR; in TCRdb, only in-frame clones are kept and a portion is missing. The sample consists of 140,000 to 150,000 clones, 84% of them appearing once. Germline CDR1 WNHNN, CDR2 SYGVQD (reference sequence). The CDR3 contains 13 residues. V gave up 5 bases and J gave up 6 bases, with 11 bases separating them. During the 2 weeks before they entered the study, exposed participants had met someone with a PCR-confirmed or clinician-diagnosed COVID-19 case. This clonotype was obtained from a woman aged 45-59 years who had been exposed to COVID-19. Sequencing was performed on PBMCs or T cells enriched from blood (not recorded which). J is TRBJ1-5 and V is TRBV10-1; tentatively, D is TRBD1 (5 bases). CDR3 protein: CASSSGRGQPQHF. In nucleotides, the CDR3 is TGCGCCAGCAGTTCAGGGCGAGGTCAGCCCCAGCATTTT.